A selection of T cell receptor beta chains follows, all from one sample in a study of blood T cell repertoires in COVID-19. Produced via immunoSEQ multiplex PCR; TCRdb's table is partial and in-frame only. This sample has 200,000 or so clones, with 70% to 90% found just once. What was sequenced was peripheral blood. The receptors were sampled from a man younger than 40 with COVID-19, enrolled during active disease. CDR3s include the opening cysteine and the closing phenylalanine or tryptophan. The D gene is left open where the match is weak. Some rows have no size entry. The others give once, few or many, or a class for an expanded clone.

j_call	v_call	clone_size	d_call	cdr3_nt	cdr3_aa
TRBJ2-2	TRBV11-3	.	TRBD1	TGTGCCAGCAGCTTACGGACAGGGGGCACCGGGGAGCTGTTTTTT	CASSLRTGGTGELFF
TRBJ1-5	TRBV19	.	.	TGTGCCAGTAGTGCGAAGCTTGGGACACTTTCGCCCAATCAGCCCCAGCATTTT	CASSAKLGTLSPNQPQHF
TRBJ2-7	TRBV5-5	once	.	TGTGCCAGCAGCTTTCTTTCTCTGGGAGGCCGCTACGAGCAGTACTTC	CASSFLSLGGRYEQYF
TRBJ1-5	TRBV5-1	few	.	TGCGCCAGCAGCTTGTGGGGAGGGGATCAGCCCCAGCATTTT	CASSLWGGDQPQHF
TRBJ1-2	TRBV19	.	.	TGTGCCAGTTTCTTCTTGTATGGCTACACCTTC	CASFFLYGYTF
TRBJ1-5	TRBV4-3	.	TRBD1	TGCGCCAGCAGCCGAGACAGGGGTCAGCCCCAGCATTTT	CASSRDRGQPQHF
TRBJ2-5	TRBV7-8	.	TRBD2	TGTGCCAGCAGCTTAGCGACTAGCGGGAGAGTCCAAGAGACCCAGTACTTC	CASSLATSGRVQETQYF
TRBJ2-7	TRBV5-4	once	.	TGTGCCAGCAGCTTGGGGGAGTACGAGCAGTACTTC	CASSLGEYEQYF
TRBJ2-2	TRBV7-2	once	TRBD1	TGTGCCAGCAGCTTAACAGGGGCGAACACCGGGGAGCTGTTTTTT	CASSLTGANTGELFF
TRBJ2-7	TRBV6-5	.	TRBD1	TGTGCCAGCAGTACCGGGACAGGGAGGGACGAGCAGTACTTC	CASSTGTGRDEQYF
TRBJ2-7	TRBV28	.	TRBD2	TGTGCCAGCAGTTTAGGGACTACCTACGAGCAGTACTTC	CASSLGTTYEQYF
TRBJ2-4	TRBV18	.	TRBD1	TGTGCCAGCTCACCCCCGGGGACAGTAGCCAAAAACATTCAGTACTTC	CASSPPGTVAKNIQYF
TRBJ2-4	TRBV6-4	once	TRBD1	TGTGCCAGCAGATCAGGGGGCGCAGCCAACATTCAGTACTTC	CASRSGGAANIQYF
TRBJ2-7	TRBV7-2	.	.	TGTGCCAGCAGCTTAGAGGCCTACAGCTCCTACGAGCAGTACTTC	CASSLEAYSSYEQYF
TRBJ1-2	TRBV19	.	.	TGTGCCAGTAGTATCCCGACGGGGGGAAAGGGTGGCTACACCTTC	CASSIPTGGKGGYTF
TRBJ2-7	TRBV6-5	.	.	TGTGCCAGCAGTCTGACTCGCTCCTACGAGCAGTACTTC	CASSLTRSYEQYF
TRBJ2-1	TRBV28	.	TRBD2	TGTGCCAGCAGTTCTCCGACTAGCGGGTTAGTCAATGAGCAGTTCTTC	CASSSPTSGLVNEQFF
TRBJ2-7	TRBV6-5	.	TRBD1	TGTGCCAGCAGCTGGGGACAGACCTACGAGCAGTACTTC	CASSWGQTYEQYF
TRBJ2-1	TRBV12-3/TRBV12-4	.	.	TGTGCCAGCAGTTATGGGACAAGTAATGAGCAGTTCTTC	CASSYGTSNEQFF
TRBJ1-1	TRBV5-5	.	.	TGTGCCAGCAGCTTGGTCTTAAACACTGAAGCTTTCTTT	CASSLVLNTEAFF
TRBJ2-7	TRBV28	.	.	TGTGCCAGCAGTACCCCCATTAGCGGCTCCTACGAGCAGTACTTC	CASSTPISGSYEQYF
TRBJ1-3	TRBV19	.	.	TGTGCCAGTAGTTCCACGGCTGGAAACACCATATATTTT	CASSSTAGNTIYF
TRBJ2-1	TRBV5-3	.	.	TGTGCCAGAAGCTTGGATCCGGGAATGGTGAATGAGCAGTTCTTC	CARSLDPGMVNEQFF
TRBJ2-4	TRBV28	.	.	TGTGCCAGCAGCCTCCCCGTGGTAGGACTAAACATTCAGTACTTC	CASSLPVVGLNIQYF
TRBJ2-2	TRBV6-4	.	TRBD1	TGTGCCAGCAGTGACTCGGAACAGGGGGCAGACGGGGAGCTGTTTTTT	CASSDSEQGADGELFF
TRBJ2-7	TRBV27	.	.	TGTGCCAGCAGTTTATCGAGCAACTCCTACGAGCAGTACTTC	CASSLSSNSYEQYF
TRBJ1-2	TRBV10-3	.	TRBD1	TGTGCCATCAGTGAGCAGGGACAGGGAAACTATGGCTACACCTTC	CAISEQGQGNYGYTF
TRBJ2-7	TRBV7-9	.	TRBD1	TGTGCCAGCAGCCAGACAGGGAATTTTGACGAGCAGTACTTC	CASSQTGNFDEQYF
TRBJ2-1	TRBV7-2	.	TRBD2	TGTGCCAGCAGCTTAACGCGGGAGAGCTATGAGCAGTTCTTC	CASSLTRESYEQFF
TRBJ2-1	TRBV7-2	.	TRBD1	TGTGCCAGCAGCTTACCTAGGGACAGCTACAATGAGCAGTTCTTC	CASSLPRDSYNEQFF
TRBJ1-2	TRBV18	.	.	TGTGCCAGCTCACCAGCACGGGATTACTATGGCTACACCTTC	CASSPARDYYGYTF
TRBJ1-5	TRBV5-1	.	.	TGCGCCAGCAGCCCTGAGGGGAGGGAGGAACAGCCCCAGCATTTT	CASSPEGREEQPQHF
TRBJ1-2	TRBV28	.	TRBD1	TGTGCCAGCAACTCGGGACAGGGGGATTCCCGGGTTGGCTACACCTTC	CASNSGQGDSRVGYTF
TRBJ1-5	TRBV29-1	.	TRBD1	TGCAGCGTTAGGACAGGGAGCAATCAGCCCCAGCATTTT	CSVRTGSNQPQHF
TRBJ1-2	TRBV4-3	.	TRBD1	TGCGCCAGCAGCCAAGGGGGACGAGGAAGGACAGGGTCTGGCTACACCTTC	CASSQGGRGRTGSGYTF
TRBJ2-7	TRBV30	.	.	TGTGCCTGGAGGACCCGATGGGAGTGGGACGAGCAGTACTTC	CAWRTRWEWDEQYF
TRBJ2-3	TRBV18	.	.	TGTGCCAGCTCACTACAGGGTTCTAGCACAGATACGCAGTATTTT	CASSLQGSSTDTQYF
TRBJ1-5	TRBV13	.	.	TGTGCCAGCAGCTTAGCTCGCGGAAGCAATCAGCCCCAGCATTTT	CASSLARGSNQPQHF
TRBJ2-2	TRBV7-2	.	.	TGTGCCAGCAGCTTATTGGGACACGGAAACACCGGGGAGCTGTTTTTT	CASSLLGHGNTGELFF
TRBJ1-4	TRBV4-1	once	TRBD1	TGCGCCAGCAGCATCGACAGGGGGGTGAATGAAAAACTGTTTTTT	CASSIDRGVNEKLFF
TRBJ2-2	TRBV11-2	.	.	TGTGCCAGCAGCTTTGAGGGTTCGGGCACCGGGGAGCTGTTTTTT	CASSFEGSGTGELFF
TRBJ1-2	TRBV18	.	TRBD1	TGTGCCAGCTCACCGTCCGGGACAGGGCCCCTTGACACCTTC	CASSPSGTGPLDTF
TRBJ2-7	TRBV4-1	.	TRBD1	TGCGCCAGCAGCCAAGGACAGGGTGCCTACGAGCAGTACTTC	CASSQGQGAYEQYF
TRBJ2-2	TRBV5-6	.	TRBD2	TGTGCCAGCAGCTTAGGACTAGCGGGGAACACCGGGGAGCTGTTTTTT	CASSLGLAGNTGELFF
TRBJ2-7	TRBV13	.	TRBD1	TGTGCCAGCAGCTCCTCCTGGGACAGACCCTACGAGCAGTACTTC	CASSSSWDRPYEQYF
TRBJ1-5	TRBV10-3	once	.	TGTGCCATCAGTGACGGGAATCAGCCCCAGCATTTT	CAISDGNQPQHF
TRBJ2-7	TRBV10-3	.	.	TGTGCCATCAGTCCCTCGAGACTCTACGAGCAGTACTTC	CAISPSRLYEQYF
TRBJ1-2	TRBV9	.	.	TGTGCCAGCAGCGTATTCGTTGACAGGCGACACTATGGCTACACCTTC	CASSVFVDRRHYGYTF
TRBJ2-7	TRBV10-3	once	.	TGTGCCATCAGTGAGTCTTCAAACTACGAGCAGTACTTC	CAISESSNYEQYF
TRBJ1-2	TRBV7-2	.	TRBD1	TGTGCCAGCAGCCCGCCCCCAGGGGGGAACTATGGCTACACCTTC	CASSPPPGGNYGYTF
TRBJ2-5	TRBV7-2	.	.	TGTGCCAGCAGCTTAGGAGGTTGGAGACAGAAAGTGTACCAAGAGACCCAGTACTTC	CASSLGGWRQKVYQETQYF
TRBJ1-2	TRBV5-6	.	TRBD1	TGTGCCAGCAGCTGGGGACCGGGACAGGAAGGCTACACCTTC	CASSWGPGQEGYTF
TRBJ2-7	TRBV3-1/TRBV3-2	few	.	TGTGCCAGCAGCCCCAGGGGATGGAGCGAGCAGTACTTC	CASSPRGWSEQYF
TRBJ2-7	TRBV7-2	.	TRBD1	TGTGCCAGCAGCTTAGTAGGGGGCGCCGCTGGAGACGAGCAGTACTTC	CASSLVGGAAGDEQYF
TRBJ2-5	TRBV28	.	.	TGTGCCAGCAGTTTCGGTCTCGTTGGAGGCCAAGAGACCCAGTACTTC	CASSFGLVGGQETQYF
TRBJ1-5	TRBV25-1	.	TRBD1	TGTGCCAGCAGTGAGTCGGACAGGGAGTGGGTGCCCCAGCATTTT	CASSESDREWVPQHF
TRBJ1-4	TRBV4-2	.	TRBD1	TGTGCCAGCAGGACGGACAGGGGGGATGAAAAACTGTTTTTT	CASRTDRGDEKLFF
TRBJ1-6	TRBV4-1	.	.	TGCGCCAGCAGCCAAGATGGAGTCCCCGGCGGCTCACCCCTCCACTTT	CASSQDGVPGGSPLHF
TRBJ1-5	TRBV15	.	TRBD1	TGTGCCACCAGCAGACGACAGGGTAATCAGCCCCAGCATTTT	CATSRRQGNQPQHF
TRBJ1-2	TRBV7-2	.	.	TGTGCCAGCAGCTCATATCGGGGGTGGGACGGGAACTATGGCTACACCTTC	CASSSYRGWDGNYGYTF